The entry below describes one T cell receptor (beta chain). Sequenced by immunoSEQ multiplex PCR; TCRdb stores in-frame clones only, minus some. The table has more than 100,000 clones, roughly nine tenths seen once. The sample comes from a study of T cell responses to AZD1222 COVID-19 vaccine. Trimming pared 1 base from V and 0 bases from J, leaving 6 bases between. The germline V gene encodes CDR1 LNHDA and CDR2 SQIVND (reference sequence). The CDR3 sequence is 14 residues long. Sequenced here: peripheral blood, sampled on day 0 of AZD1222 vaccination. The chain uses TRBV19 and TRBJ1-1; D possibly corresponds to TRBD1 (5 bases). This clonotype originated in an adult in good health. Here the CDR3 reads CASSIVGVNTEAFF. Here the CDR3 DNA reads TGTGCCAGTAGTATAGTAGGGGTGAACACTGAAGCTTTCTTT.